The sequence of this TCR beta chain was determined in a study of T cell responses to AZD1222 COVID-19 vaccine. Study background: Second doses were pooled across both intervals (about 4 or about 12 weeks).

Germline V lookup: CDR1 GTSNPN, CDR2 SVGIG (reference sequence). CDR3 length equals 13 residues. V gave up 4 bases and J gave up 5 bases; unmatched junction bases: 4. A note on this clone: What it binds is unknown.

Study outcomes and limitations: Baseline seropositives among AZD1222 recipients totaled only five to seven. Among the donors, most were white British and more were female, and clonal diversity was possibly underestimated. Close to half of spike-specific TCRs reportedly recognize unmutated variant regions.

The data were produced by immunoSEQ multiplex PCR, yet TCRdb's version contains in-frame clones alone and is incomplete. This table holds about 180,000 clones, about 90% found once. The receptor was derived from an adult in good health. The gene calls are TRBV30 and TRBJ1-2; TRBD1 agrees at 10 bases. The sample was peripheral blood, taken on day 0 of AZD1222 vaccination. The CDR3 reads CAWTGTGEYGYTF. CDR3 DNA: TGTGCCTGGACCGGGACAGGGGAGTATGGCTACACCTTC.